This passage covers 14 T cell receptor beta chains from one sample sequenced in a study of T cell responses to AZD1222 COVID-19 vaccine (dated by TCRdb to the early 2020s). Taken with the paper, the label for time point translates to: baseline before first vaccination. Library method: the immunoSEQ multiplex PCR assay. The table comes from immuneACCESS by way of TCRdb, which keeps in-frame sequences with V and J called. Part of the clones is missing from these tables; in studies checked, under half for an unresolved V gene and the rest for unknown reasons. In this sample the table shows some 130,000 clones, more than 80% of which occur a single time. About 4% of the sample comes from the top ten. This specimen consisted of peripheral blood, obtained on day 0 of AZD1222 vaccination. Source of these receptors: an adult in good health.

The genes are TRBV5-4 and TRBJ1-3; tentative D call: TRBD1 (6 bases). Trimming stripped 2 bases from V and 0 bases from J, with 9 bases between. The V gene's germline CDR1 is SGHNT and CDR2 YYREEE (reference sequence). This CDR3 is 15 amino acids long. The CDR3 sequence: CASSLQGDSGNTIYF. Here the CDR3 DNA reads TGTGCCAGCAGCTTACAGGGCGACTCTGGAAACACCATATATTTT.

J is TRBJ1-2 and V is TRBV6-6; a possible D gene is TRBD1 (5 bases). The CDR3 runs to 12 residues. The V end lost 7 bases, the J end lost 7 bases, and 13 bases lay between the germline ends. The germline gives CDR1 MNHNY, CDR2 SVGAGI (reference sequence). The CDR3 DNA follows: TGTGCCAGCACTGGGGGGGTAGGTGGCTACACCTTC. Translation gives CASTGGVGGYTF.

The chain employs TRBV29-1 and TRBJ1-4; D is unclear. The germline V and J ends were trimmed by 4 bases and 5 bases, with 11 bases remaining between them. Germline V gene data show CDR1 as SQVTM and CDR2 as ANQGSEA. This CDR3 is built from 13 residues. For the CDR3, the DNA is TGCAGCGTTGCTGGCGAAGACAATGAAAAACTGTTTTTT. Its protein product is CSVAGEDNEKLFF.

The CDR3 coding sequence is TGTGCCAGCAGCCGAAAAAAGGGGGGCAGGGATGGACTGTTTTTT. It codes for CASSRKKGGRDGLFF. This sequence joins TRBV21-1 and TRBJ1-4. TRBV21-1 is termed a pseudogene. This CDR3 is 15 amino acids long.

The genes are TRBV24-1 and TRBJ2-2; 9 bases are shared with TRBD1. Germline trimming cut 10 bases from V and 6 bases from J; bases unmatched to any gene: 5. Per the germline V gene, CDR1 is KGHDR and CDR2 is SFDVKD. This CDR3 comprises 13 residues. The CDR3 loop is CATGQGGAGELFF. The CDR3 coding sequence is TGTGCCACGGGACAGGGCGGCGCCGGGGAGCTGTTTTTT.

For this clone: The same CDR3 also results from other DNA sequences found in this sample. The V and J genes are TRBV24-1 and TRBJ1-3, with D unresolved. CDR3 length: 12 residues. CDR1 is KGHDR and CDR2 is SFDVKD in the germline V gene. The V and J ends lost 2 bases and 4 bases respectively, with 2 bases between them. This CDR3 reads CATSDSGNTIYF. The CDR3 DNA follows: TGTGCCACCAGTGATTCGGGAAACACCATATATTTT.

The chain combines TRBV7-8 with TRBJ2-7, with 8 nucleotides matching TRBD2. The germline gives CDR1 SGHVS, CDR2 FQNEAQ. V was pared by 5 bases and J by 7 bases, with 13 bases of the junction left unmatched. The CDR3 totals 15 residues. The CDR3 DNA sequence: TGTGCCAGCAGCCCCTCGACTAGCGCGGCACGTGAGCAGTACTTC. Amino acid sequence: CASSPSTSAAREQYF.

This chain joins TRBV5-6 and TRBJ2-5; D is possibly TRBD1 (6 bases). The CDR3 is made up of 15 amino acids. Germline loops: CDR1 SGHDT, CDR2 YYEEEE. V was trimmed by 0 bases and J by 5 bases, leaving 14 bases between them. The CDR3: CASSLVAGVGETQYF. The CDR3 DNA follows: TGTGCCAGCAGCTTGGTGGCAGGGGTTGGGGAGACCCAGTACTTC.

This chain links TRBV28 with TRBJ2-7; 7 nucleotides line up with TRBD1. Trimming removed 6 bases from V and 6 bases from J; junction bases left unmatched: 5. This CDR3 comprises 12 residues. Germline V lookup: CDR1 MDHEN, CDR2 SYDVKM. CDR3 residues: CASSRGQAEQYF. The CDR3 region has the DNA TGTGCCAGCAGCCGCGGACAGGCCGAGCAGTACTTC.

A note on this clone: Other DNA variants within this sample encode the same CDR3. The CDR3 loop is CASSLSGGYTF. As DNA, the CDR3 is TGTGCCAGCAGTTTATCAGGGGGCTACACCTTC. The chain employs TRBV28 and TRBJ1-2; a possible D gene is TRBD1 (5 bases). There are 11 residues in the CDR3. Germline loops: CDR1 MDHEN, CDR2 SYDVKM. V was cut by 1 base and J by 8 bases, with 5 bases left in between.

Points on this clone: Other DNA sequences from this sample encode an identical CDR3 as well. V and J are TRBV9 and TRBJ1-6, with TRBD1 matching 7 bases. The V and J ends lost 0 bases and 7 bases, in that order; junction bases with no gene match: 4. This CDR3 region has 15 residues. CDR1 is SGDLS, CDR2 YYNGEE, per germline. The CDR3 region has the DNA TGTGCCAGCAGCGTAGAGGGACAGCCCAATTCACCCCTCCACTTT. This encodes CASSVEGQPNSPLHF.

This CDR3 is CASSFGTVNGYTF. CDR3 nucleotide sequence: TGTGCCAGCAGTTTTGGGACAGTTAATGGCTACACCTTC. V usage is TRBV28 and J usage is TRBJ1-2; 7 bases are shared with TRBD1. The CDR3 consists of 13 residues. V was pared by 3 bases and J by 6 bases, with 4 bases of the junction left unmatched. Germline-derived CDR1 and CDR2 are MDHEN and SYDVKM.

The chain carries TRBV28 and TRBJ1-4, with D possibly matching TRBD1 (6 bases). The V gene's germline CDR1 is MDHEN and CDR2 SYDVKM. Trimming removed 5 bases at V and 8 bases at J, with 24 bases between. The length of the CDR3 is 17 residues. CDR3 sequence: CASSPDGMWGAWEKLFF. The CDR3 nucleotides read TGTGCCAGCAGTCCGGACGGGATGTGGGGGGCCTGGGAAAAACTGTTTTTT.

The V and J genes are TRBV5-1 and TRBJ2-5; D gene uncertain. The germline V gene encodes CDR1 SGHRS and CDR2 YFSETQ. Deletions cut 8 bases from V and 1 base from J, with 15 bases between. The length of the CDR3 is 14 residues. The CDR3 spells CASRLPTVQETQYF. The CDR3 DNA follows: TGCGCCAGTCGCCTCCCTACCGTCCAAGAGACCCAGTACTTC.